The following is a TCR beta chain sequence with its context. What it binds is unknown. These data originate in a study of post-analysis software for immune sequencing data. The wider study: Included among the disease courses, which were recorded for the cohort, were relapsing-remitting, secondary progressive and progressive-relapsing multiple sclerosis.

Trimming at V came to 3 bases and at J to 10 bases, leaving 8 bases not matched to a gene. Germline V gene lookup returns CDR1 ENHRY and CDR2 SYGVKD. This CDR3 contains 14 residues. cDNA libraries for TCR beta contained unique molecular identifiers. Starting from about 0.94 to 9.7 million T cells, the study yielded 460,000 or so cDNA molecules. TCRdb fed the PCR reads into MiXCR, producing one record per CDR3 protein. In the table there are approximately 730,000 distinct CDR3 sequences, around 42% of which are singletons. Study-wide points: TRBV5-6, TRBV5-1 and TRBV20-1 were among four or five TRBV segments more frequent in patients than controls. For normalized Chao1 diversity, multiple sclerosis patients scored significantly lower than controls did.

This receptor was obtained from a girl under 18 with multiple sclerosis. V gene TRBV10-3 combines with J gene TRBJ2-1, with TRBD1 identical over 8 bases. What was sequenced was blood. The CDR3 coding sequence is TGTGCCATCAGTGAACCCGGGACAGGCGAAGAGCAGTTCTTC. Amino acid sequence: CAISEPGTGEEQFF.